This entry lists 14 T cell receptor beta chains sequenced from one sample in a study of blood T cell repertoires in COVID-19. Using immunoSEQ multiplex PCR, the repertoire was profiled, and TCRdb retains in-frame clones only, with some absent. The table has around 190,000 clones, less than 85% seen once. The sequenced sample consisted of peripheral blood. These receptors were taken from a woman aged 45-65 years with acute or convalescent COVID-19.

This clone has only a few counts. DNA for the CDR3: TGCGCCAGCCGACCTTCAGGCTCCTATAATTCACCCCTCCACTTT. As protein: CASRPSGSYNSPLHF. The J gene is TRBJ1-6, the V gene TRBV5-1; the D is unclear. The CDR3 has 15 amino acids. CDR1 is SGHRS, CDR2 YFSETQ, per germline. Trimming cost V 7 bases and J 0 bases, with 11 bases left between them.

This clone was detected a few times. The V call is TRBV19, the J call TRBJ2-7, with a tentative D call TRBD2 (6 bases). The CDR3 spans 13 residues. Trimming removed 8 bases at V and 1 base at J, with 12 bases between. CDR1 and CDR2 (germline): LNHDA, SQIVND (reference sequence). The CDR3 loop reads CASRDSQSYEQYF. DNA of the CDR3: TGTGCCAGTCGGGACTCTCAGTCCTACGAGCAGTACTTC.

V gene TRBV6-5 combines with J gene TRBJ2-3; TRBD2 might be the D (5 bases). V was trimmed by 3 bases and J by 6 bases, leaving 19 bases between them. The CDR3 length is 16 residues. Germline-derived CDR1 and CDR2 are MNHEY and SVGAGI. CDR3 bases: TGTGCCAGCAGTTATTCTTCTAGCCCCCTTCGGGATACGCAGTATTTT. Residues: CASSYSSSPLRDTQYF.

The chain couples TRBV28 to TRBJ1-1, with a possible D match to TRBD1 (5 bases). V dropped 10 bases and J dropped 4 bases, with 16 bases sitting between them. The CDR3 is 13 amino acids. CDR1 and CDR2 (germline): MDHEN, SYDVKM. CDR3 amino acids: CAISRGSSTEAFF. CDR3 DNA: TGTGCCATCAGCCGGGGGTCGAGCACTGAAGCTTTCTTT.

The genes are TRBV5-1 and TRBJ2-1; D gene unclear. CDR1 SGHRS and CDR2 YFSETQ come from the germline V gene. The CDR3 sequence is 14 residues long. Trimming shortened V by 0 bases and J by 0 bases, and 4 bases separated the two germline ends. Here the CDR3 DNA reads TGCGCCAGCAGCTTGGCCAGCTCCTACAATGAGCAGTTCTTC. It encodes CASSLASSYNEQFF.

The chain combines TRBV6-5 with TRBJ2-7; 8 bases match TRBD1. Germline CDR1 MNHEY, CDR2 SVGAGI. Trimming cost V 2 bases and J 4 bases; bases outside gene matches: 10. The CDR3 runs to 16 residues. The CDR3 region has the DNA TGTGCCAGCAGTTACGGTGGAGCAGGGGGCTTTTACGAGCAGTACTTC. It yields the protein CASSYGGAGGFYEQYF.

The table lists this clone with a count of one. The J gene is TRBJ2-3, the V gene TRBV4-2; 10 bases match TRBD2. The V segment lost 4 bases and the J segment 5 bases; nucleotides outside the gene matches: 12. This CDR3 is 17 amino acids long. The germline V gene has CDR1 LGHNA and CDR2 YNFKEQ. CDR3 protein: CASSLKVGSGGEDTQYF. The CDR3 DNA reads TGTGCCAGCAGCCTAAAGGTGGGAAGCGGGGGGGAAGATACGCAGTATTTT.

The chain recombines TRBV7-2 with TRBJ2-3; 14 bases fit TRBD2. J gave up 5 bases and V 2 bases, and 9 bases lay outside the gene matches. The CDR3 sequence is 18 residues long. Germline V gene lookup returns CDR1 SGHTA and CDR2 FQGNSA. The CDR3 loop reads CASSLRLRGTSGGDTQYF. The CDR3 region has the DNA TGTGCCAGCAGCTTACGCCTCCGTGGGACTAGCGGGGGAGATACGCAGTATTTT.

This clone was recorded once. The chain links TRBV27 to TRBJ1-6; D perhaps matches TRBD1 (6 bases). CDR1 and CDR2 from the germline V gene are MNHEY and SMNVEV (reference sequence). V was pared by 2 bases and J by 10 bases, with 12 bases between. The CDR3 has 14 amino acids. Written as DNA, the CDR3 is TGTGCCAGCAGTTTAACAGGGTCAGGATCACCCCTCCACTTT. Protein: CASSLTGSGSPLHF.

The J gene is TRBJ2-7, the V gene TRBV29-1, with TRBD2 as a possible D gene (5 bases). The CDR3 is made up of 11 amino acids. CDR1 and CDR2 (germline): SQVTM, ANQGSEA. Between the trimmed V and J ends, which lost 0 bases and 5 bases, there was a span of 5 bases. The CDR3 spells CSVEDGDEQYF. The DNA of the CDR3 is TGCAGCGTTGAAGACGGGGACGAGCAGTACTTC.

The gene calls are TRBV6-6 and TRBJ2-3; TRBD1 is a possible D gene (7 bases). The V and J ends lost 6 bases and 4 bases respectively, with 14 bases between them. Germline V gene data show CDR1 as MNHNY and CDR2 as SVGAGI (reference sequence). The CDR3 totals 14 residues. CDR3 sequence (DNA): TGTGCCAGCAGAATCCAGGGGGGCGCAGATACGCAGTATTTT. Translation gives CASRIQGGADTQYF.

The V and J genes are TRBV25-1 and TRBJ2-7; 7 nucleotides line up with TRBD1. After removal of 3 bases from V and 1 base from J, the junction contained 9 bases not matched to a gene. The V gene's germline CDR1 is MGHDK and CDR2 SYGVNS. This CDR3 is 16 amino acids long. The CDR3 DNA is TGTGCCAGCAGTGACCCTAAGACAGGGCGGTCCTACGAGCAGTACTTC. Encoded protein: CASSDPKTGRSYEQYF.

V is TRBV27 and J is TRBJ2-6; D might be TRBD1 (6 bases). The length of the CDR3 is 17 residues. Trimming removed 2 bases from V and 2 bases from J, with 13 bases in between. CDR1 MNHEY and CDR2 SMNVEV come from the germline V gene (reference sequence). The CDR3 bases are TGTGCCAGCAGTTTACAGACAGGTACGGCTGGGGCCAACGTCCTGACTTTC. Translating gives CASSLQTGTAGANVLTF.

The chain joins TRBV18 to TRBJ2-3; 10 positions match TRBD2. V lost 0 bases and J lost 5; bases outside the gene matches: 8. Germline V gives CDR1 KGHSH, CDR2 LQKENI. CDR3 length equals 17 residues. As DNA, the CDR3 is TGTGCCAGCTCACCACCGGGGCTAGCGGGAGCGTTAGATACGCAGTATTTT. The encoded protein is CASSPPGLAGALDTQYF.